This TCR beta chain comes out of a study of blood T cells in healthy people across ages. The study, taken as a whole, reports: Without sorted subsets, naive and antigen-experienced compartments could not be conclusively compared. Significant beta diversity loss was already apparent by age approximately 38, declining roughly linearly.

With a J-beta primer mix and a sample-barcoded 5' primer, a second PCR ran about 6 to 11 cycles. Template switching added a 12-random-nucleotide identifier to every cDNA molecule. MiXCR, run by TCRdb on the 5' RACE reads, gives a single entry per CDR3 protein. Of about 770,000 distinct CDR3 sequences detected, roughly 44% appear once; the ten largest clones hold around 21%. Regarding this clonotype: Its matching antigen is unknown.

This CDR3 spans 16 amino acids. V lost 6 bases and J lost 1, with 16 bases in between. The sample consisted of blood. The sequence was obtained from a man aged 60 to 75 in good health. The gene calls are TRBV12-3 or TRBV12-4 and TRBJ2-4; D is uncertain. CDR3 sequence: CASRRSPAMAKNIQYF. The CDR3 nucleotides are TGTGCCAGCAGACGCAGCCCCGCCATGGCCAAAAACATTCAGTACTTC.